The rows below give T cell receptor beta chains drawn from one sample of a study of T cells in localized non-small cell lung cancer. Here immunoSEQ multiplex PCR was the method, and the copy in TCRdb shows in-frame clones only, minus some. Found here are 10,000 to 15,000 clones, roughly 80% of them singletons; the top ten hold over 25%. Sequencing was performed on peripheral blood, taken before any cancer treatment. The receptors come from a male donor aged 60 or over with stage I squamous cell lung carcinoma. Both conserved end residues are trimmed from each CDR3. The order of the fields is D gene, V gene, CDR3 protein. The D gene is left open where the match is weak.

NA	TRBV9	ASSAHDGVGNQPQH
TRBD1	TRBV18	ASSRDRSLGEAF
NA	TRBV18	ASSPSLADNEQF
NA	TRBV27	ASRGPGSGSSTDTQY
NA	TRBV11-2	ASSPGHTNTGELF
TRBD2	TRBV5-8	ASSFRLAGVQTQY
NA	TRBV27	ASSSLGGRGETQY
NA	TRBV10-3	AISEGKVLEQY
NA	TRBV5-6	ASSLAQLGLSGYT
NA	TRBV9	ASRGHANTGELF
TRBD2	TRBV27	ASSPIRLAGGGNEQF
TRBD2	TRBV7-9	ASYWTSGRASDEQF
TRBD1	TRBV7-8	ASNTGTGRYGYT
NA	TRBV27	ASSSHPISNQPQH
NA	TRBV5-6	ASSLDWDTQY
NA	TRBV27	ASSFTAKSTDTQY
NA	TRBV11-2	ASSYSAGAAYGYT
TRBD2	TRBV11-2	ASRNILAGSQETQY
TRBD1	TRBV5-4	ASSSAGTARNYGYT
NA	TRBV28	ASIPTQRVAYETQY
NA	TRBV19	ASSMGQGGEELF
TRBD1	TRBV27	ASSLGTGWHYT
TRBD2	TRBV11-2	ASSSGTREETQY
TRBD2	TRBV19	ASSDRAGGPSGELF
TRBD1	TRBV7-2	ASSHDRESYT
TRBD1	TRBV28	ASTRQGGETQY
NA	TRBV5-6	ASSALQGLFSYNEQF
NA	TRBV2	ASSAGNPLTMGGYT
TRBD1	TRBV27	ASWDRGTYEQY
NA	TRBV5-5	ASSLVLSVPSGANVLT
NA	TRBV28	ASSPVTGFAAAKNYGYT
TRBD2	TRBV27	ASSFSGRWGDTQY
NA	TRBV6-1	ASSEARELGYT
NA	TRBV21-1	ASSLQLMGKGEKLF
NA	TRBV2	ASSRSYNEQF
NA	TRBV6-1	ASSEVYGYEQY
NA	TRBV5-1	ASKSEGEQY
TRBD2	TRBV5-1	ASSPGLVAAEQY
TRBD2	TRBV9	ASSVEPGGGIQY